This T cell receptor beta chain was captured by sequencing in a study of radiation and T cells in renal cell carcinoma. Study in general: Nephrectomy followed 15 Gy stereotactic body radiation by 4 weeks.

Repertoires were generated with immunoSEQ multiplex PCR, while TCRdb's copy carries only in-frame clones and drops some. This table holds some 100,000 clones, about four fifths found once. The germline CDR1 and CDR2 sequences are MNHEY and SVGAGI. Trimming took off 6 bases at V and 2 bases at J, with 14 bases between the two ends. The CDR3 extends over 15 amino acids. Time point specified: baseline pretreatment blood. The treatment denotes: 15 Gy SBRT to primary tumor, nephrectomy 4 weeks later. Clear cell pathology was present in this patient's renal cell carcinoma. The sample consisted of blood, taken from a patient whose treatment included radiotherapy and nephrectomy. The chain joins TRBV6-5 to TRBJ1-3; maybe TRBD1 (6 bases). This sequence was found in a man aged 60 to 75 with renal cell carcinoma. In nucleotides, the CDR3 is TGTGCCAGCAGGTTCGGACAGACAGCTGGAAACACCATATATTTT. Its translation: CASRFGQTAGNTIYF.